This T cell receptor (beta chain) stems from a study of blood T cell repertoires in COVID-19. Authors' processing steps: Reference gene primer amplification yielded estimated nucleated cell counts. Using immunoSEQ multiplex PCR, the repertoire was profiled, and TCRdb retains in-frame clones only, with some absent. V, J and clone size are taken as reported in that table, and D and trimming were inferred from the DNA itself. The sample has about 270,000 clones; about 88% are singletons. CDR1 SGHTA and CDR2 FQGNSA come from the germline V gene. This CDR3 has 16 residues. V gave up 6 bases and J gave up 2 bases; unmatched junction bases: 7.

This TCR came from a woman aged 50 to 60 who had recovered from COVID-19. Specimen: PBMCs or T cells enriched from blood (not recorded which). The rearrangement links TRBV7-2 to TRBJ2-1; 10 positions agree with TRBD2. In DNA, the CDR3 is TGTGCCAGCAGAGATCCGGGACTAGCGACCTACAATGAGCAGTTCTTC. It translates to CASRDPGLATYNEQFF.